The sample holds a few counts of the clone carrying this TCR beta chain. The data stem from a study of cytomegalovirus exposure and HLA in healthy donors. The V gene end was trimmed by 0 bases and the J gene end by 7 bases; junction bases not matched to a gene: 10. The CDR3 loop spans 16 amino acids. Germline V gene lookup returns CDR1 MNHNS and CDR2 SASEGT. The PCR was carried out with 60 Vbeta primers and 13 Jbeta primers. Clones were sequenced by immunoSEQ multiplex PCR, and TCRdb holds only the in-frame ones, with some missing. This table has 93,000 or so clones, 79% appearing once. The source is a man aged 50 to 60 in good health and CMV-seropositive. Sequenced: PBMCs. The chain links TRBV6-1 to TRBJ2-3; 7 bases agree with TRBD2. CDR3: CASSEARLADFNTQYF. CDR3 bases: TGTGCCAGCAGTGAAGCGAGGCTAGCGGACTTTAATACGCAGTATTTT.